This T cell receptor beta chain was recovered during a study of CD8+CD57+ T cells in acquired aplastic anemia. Genomic DNA acted as the template from which TCR beta VDJ combination and CDR3 sequence profiling were carried out. TCRdb re-called the reads through MiXCR, storing one row per CDR3 protein. This sample has about 180,000 distinct CDR3 sequences, with 55% to 65% found just once. All sequencing subjects had displayed CD8+CD57+ cell expansion on flow cytometry. This clonotype was observed at least ten times. V shed 4 bases and J 6 bases; nucleotides not matched to a gene: 15. The CDR3 is made up of 16 amino acids. Per the germline V gene, CDR1 is SGDLS and CDR2 is YYNGEE.

The source of this sequence is a human donor with aplastic anemia. The V and J genes are TRBV9 and TRBJ1-2; 7 bases agree with TRBD1. Sample: sorted CD4+, CD8+, or CD8+CD57+ T cells (not recorded which) from PBMCs. The CDR3 DNA follows: TGTGCCAGCAGCACTCACAAACCCGGGACAGCAGATGGCTACACCTTC. This translates into CASSTHKPGTADGYTF.